The rows below give T cell receptor beta chains drawn from one sample of a study of response to subunit inactivated influenza vaccine. TCRdb recomputed calls from the RT-PCR reads with MiXCR, one row per CDR3 protein. The sample holds around 480,000 distinct CDR3 sequences, approximately 17% seen once. The sequencing used CD4+ T cells sorted from PBMCs, collected less than 30 months after vaccination. These receptors were taken from a man aged 45 to 75 who received an inactivated influenza vaccine. The CDR3 runs from the conserved cysteine through the conserved F or W. Fields, in order: D gene, clone size, V gene, J gene, CDR3 DNA, CDR3 protein. D genes are given only for firm matches. Where a row states a size, it is once, few, many or the class of an expanded clone; other rows omit it.

d_gene: NA; abundance: many; v_gene: TRBV5-1; j_gene: TRBJ1-5; CDR3nt: TGCGCCAGCACCTCGGGAAGGAGGAATCAGCCCCAGCATTTT; CDR3aa: CASTSGRRNQPQHF
d_gene: TRBD2; abundance: NA; v_gene: TRBV20-1; j_gene: TRBJ2-3; CDR3nt: TGCAGTGCTATAGCGGGAGGGCCCACAGATACGCAGTATTTT; CDR3aa: CSAIAGGPTDTQYF
d_gene: NA; abundance: NA; v_gene: TRBV2; j_gene: TRBJ2-1; CDR3nt: TGTATTACGGGACCAAAATACAATGAGCAGTTCTTC; CDR3aa: CITGPKYNEQFF
d_gene: NA; abundance: few; v_gene: TRBV20-1; j_gene: TRBJ2-7; CDR3nt: TGCAGTGCTGGCCTGGGGTGGGAGCAGTACTTC; CDR3aa: CSAGLGWEQYF
d_gene: NA; abundance: few; v_gene: TRBV6-1; j_gene: TRBJ1-6; CDR3nt: TGTGCCAGCAGTCATGGACAGAATAATTCACCCCTCCACTTT; CDR3aa: CASSHGQNNSPLHF
d_gene: NA; abundance: NA; v_gene: TRBV6-2/TRBV6-3; j_gene: TRBJ1-1; CDR3nt: TGTGCCAGCAACCGGGGAAGGACTGAAGCTTTCTTT; CDR3aa: CASNRGRTEAFF
d_gene: TRBD2; abundance: NA; v_gene: TRBV6-1; j_gene: TRBJ2-1; CDR3nt: TGTGCCACCTCTCGACTAGCAGCCTCCTACAATGAGCAGTTCTTC; CDR3aa: CATSRLAASYNEQFF
d_gene: TRBD2; abundance: NA; v_gene: TRBV20-1; j_gene: TRBJ2-1; CDR3nt: TGCAGTGCGAGAAGCCTAGCGGGAGTAGGGGATGAGCAGTTCTTC; CDR3aa: CSARSLAGVGDEQFF
d_gene: NA; abundance: NA; v_gene: TRBV12-3/TRBV12-4; j_gene: TRBJ1-6; CDR3nt: TGTGCCAGCAGTTTTAATGGGGATTCACCCCTCCACTTT; CDR3aa: CASSFNGDSPLHF
d_gene: NA; abundance: NA; v_gene: TRBV7-8; j_gene: TRBJ2-1; CDR3nt: TGTGCCAGCAGCTCCCTCCTTTTATTAGGGAGAAATGAGCAGTTCTTC; CDR3aa: CASSSLLLLGRNEQFF
d_gene: NA; abundance: NA; v_gene: TRBV27; j_gene: TRBJ2-5; CDR3nt: TGTGCCAGCAGTTTACGCCAGGGAGCGACCCAGTACTTC; CDR3aa: CASSLRQGATQYF
d_gene: NA; abundance: NA; v_gene: TRBV20-1; j_gene: TRBJ2-1; CDR3nt: TGCAGTGCTAGAGATCTGGGGATGTACAATGAGCAGTTCTTC; CDR3aa: CSARDLGMYNEQFF
d_gene: NA; abundance: NA; v_gene: TRBV4-1; j_gene: TRBJ1-3; CDR3nt: TGCGCCAGCAGCCAACCGCCGGGGGGCAACTCTGGAAACACCATATATTTT; CDR3aa: CASSQPPGGNSGNTIYF
d_gene: TRBD1; abundance: few; v_gene: TRBV7-8; j_gene: TRBJ2-7; CDR3nt: TGTGCCAGCAGCCGCGGACAGGGCTTTTTACGGGTTTACGAGCAGTACTTC; CDR3aa: CASSRGQGFLRVYEQYF
d_gene: NA; abundance: NA; v_gene: TRBV2; j_gene: TRBJ2-1; CDR3nt: TGTGCCAGCAGGGCTGAGGGGGAACCCTACAATGAGCAGTTCTTC; CDR3aa: CASRAEGEPYNEQFF
d_gene: NA; abundance: many; v_gene: TRBV28; j_gene: TRBJ2-7; CDR3nt: TGTGCCAGCAGTCCGACCAACTACGAGCAGTACTTC; CDR3aa: CASSPTNYEQYF
d_gene: TRBD1; abundance: NA; v_gene: TRBV18; j_gene: TRBJ2-3; CDR3nt: TGTGCCAGCTCACCACGTCCTGGACAGGAAGATACGCAGTATTTT; CDR3aa: CASSPRPGQEDTQYF
d_gene: NA; abundance: few; v_gene: TRBV12-3/TRBV12-4; j_gene: TRBJ1-4; CDR3nt: TGTGCCAGCAGTTTAAGGTGGAGTGAAAAACTGTTTTTT; CDR3aa: CASSLRWSEKLFF
d_gene: NA; abundance: few; v_gene: TRBV4-3; j_gene: TRBJ2-3; CDR3nt: TGCGCCAGCAGCCAAGATCGGGTCTCACACACAGATACGCAGTATTTT; CDR3aa: CASSQDRVSHTDTQYF
d_gene: NA; abundance: NA; v_gene: TRBV28; j_gene: TRBJ2-5; CDR3nt: TGTGCCAGCAGTTTAATTGATCGGTACTTCCAAGAGACCCAGTACTTC; CDR3aa: CASSLIDRYFQETQYF
d_gene: TRBD2; abundance: few; v_gene: TRBV7-7; j_gene: TRBJ2-5; CDR3nt: TGTGCCAGCAGCATCAGCGGGAGCGAGACCCAGTACTTC; CDR3aa: CASSISGSETQYF
d_gene: NA; abundance: few; v_gene: TRBV11-2; j_gene: TRBJ1-1; CDR3nt: TGTGCCAGCAGCCAAGGGACGGCTCACACTGAAGCTTTCTTT; CDR3aa: CASSQGTAHTEAFF
d_gene: NA; abundance: NA; v_gene: TRBV12-3/TRBV12-4; j_gene: TRBJ2-5; CDR3nt: TGTGCCAGCAGTTTAGTGGGGACCGAGGGGGAGACCCAGTACTTC; CDR3aa: CASSLVGTEGETQYF
d_gene: NA; abundance: few; v_gene: TRBV21-1; j_gene: TRBJ2-7; CDR3nt: TGTGCCAGTCTACGCCTCCCTGGGGTGTCCTACGAGCAGTACTTC; CDR3aa: CASLRLPGVSYEQYF
d_gene: NA; abundance: many; v_gene: TRBV24-1; j_gene: TRBJ2-3; CDR3nt: TGTGCCACCAGTCAACTAGGGGATACGCAGTATTTT; CDR3aa: CATSQLGDTQYF
d_gene: NA; abundance: few; v_gene: TRBV20-1; j_gene: TRBJ1-2; CDR3nt: TGCAGTGCTAGGACTACTTGGCTCGGCTACACCTTC; CDR3aa: CSARTTWLGYTF
d_gene: TRBD2; abundance: NA; v_gene: TRBV6-1; j_gene: TRBJ2-1; CDR3nt: TGTGCCAGCAGACGAAGACTAGCGGGGGGCCAAGTAGAGCAGTTCTTC; CDR3aa: CASRRRLAGGQVEQFF
d_gene: TRBD1; abundance: NA; v_gene: TRBV18; j_gene: TRBJ1-2; CDR3nt: TGTGCCAGCTCACCCATTTCCGGGACAGGGTGGTCTTCTTACTATGGCTACACCTTC; CDR3aa: CASSPISGTGWSSYYGYTF
d_gene: NA; abundance: few; v_gene: TRBV5-1; j_gene: TRBJ2-1; CDR3nt: TGCGCCAGCCAAACCGGGGGGCGGCTAAGAAACAATGAGCAGTTCTTC; CDR3aa: CASQTGGRLRNNEQFF
d_gene: NA; abundance: NA; v_gene: TRBV6-2/TRBV6-3; j_gene: TRBJ2-5; CDR3nt: TGTGCCAGCATCCCCAGGGGAGGAGGAGAGACCCAGTACTTC; CDR3aa: CASIPRGGGETQYF
d_gene: NA; abundance: few; v_gene: TRBV6-1; j_gene: TRBJ1-6; CDR3nt: TGTGCCAGCAGCCGCTCCGGGACTCCGAGGCATTCACCCCTCCACTTT; CDR3aa: CASSRSGTPRHSPLHF
d_gene: NA; abundance: few; v_gene: TRBV4-2; j_gene: TRBJ1-4; CDR3nt: TGTGCCAGCAGCCGCTTATTACTTTGGACGGAGACTAATGAAAAACTGTTTTTT; CDR3aa: CASSRLLLWTETNEKLFF
d_gene: NA; abundance: few; v_gene: TRBV6-2/TRBV6-3; j_gene: TRBJ1-5; CDR3nt: TGTGCCACGATTCAGTGGCCCCAGCATTTT; CDR3aa: CATIQWPQHF
d_gene: NA; abundance: few; v_gene: TRBV27; j_gene: TRBJ2-1; CDR3nt: TGTGCCAGCAGGCAGGGGTTCTACAATGAGCAGTTCTTC; CDR3aa: CASRQGFYNEQFF
d_gene: NA; abundance: NA; v_gene: TRBV4-3; j_gene: TRBJ1-5; CDR3nt: TGCACCAGCAGCCAAGATTTAGTTCAGCCCCAGCATTTT; CDR3aa: CTSSQDLVQPQHF
d_gene: NA; abundance: NA; v_gene: TRBV18; j_gene: TRBJ1-1; CDR3nt: TGTGCCAGCTCACTGGGACAACTACGTGAAGCTTTCTTT; CDR3aa: CASSLGQLREAFF
d_gene: TRBD2; abundance: many; v_gene: TRBV5-3; j_gene: TRBJ2-1; CDR3nt: TGTGCCAGCGATCAGGGACTAGGGTTTTCCTACAATGAGCAGTTCTTC; CDR3aa: CASDQGLGFSYNEQFF
d_gene: NA; abundance: many; v_gene: TRBV20-1; j_gene: TRBJ2-5; CDR3nt: TGCAGTGCTAGCGGGAGCCAAGAGACCCAGTACTTC; CDR3aa: CSASGSQETQYF
d_gene: TRBD2; abundance: few; v_gene: TRBV20-1; j_gene: TRBJ2-3; CDR3nt: TGCAGTGCTAGTTTTCGCGGGAGACGAACAGATACGCAGTATTTT; CDR3aa: CSASFRGRRTDTQYF
d_gene: NA; abundance: few; v_gene: TRBV14; j_gene: TRBJ2-1; CDR3nt: TGTGCCAGCAGCCAAGGGGCGGGATTCTACAATGAGCAGTTCTTC; CDR3aa: CASSQGAGFYNEQFF
d_gene: NA; abundance: NA; v_gene: TRBV24-1; j_gene: TRBJ2-3; CDR3nt: TGTGCCACCAGTGATTTGCTTAGCGCCAAAACTAGCTTT; CDR3aa: CATSDLLSAKTSF
d_gene: NA; abundance: many; v_gene: TRBV5-1; j_gene: TRBJ2-2; CDR3nt: TGCGCCAGCAGTTGGAACGGGGACATCCGCACCGGGGAGCTGTTTTTT; CDR3aa: CASSWNGDIRTGELFF
d_gene: TRBD1; abundance: many; v_gene: TRBV28; j_gene: TRBJ2-7; CDR3nt: TGTGCCAGCAGTTCCCCGGGACAGCCCCTCTACGAGCAGTACTTC; CDR3aa: CASSSPGQPLYEQYF
d_gene: NA; abundance: NA; v_gene: TRBV20-1; j_gene: TRBJ2-7; CDR3nt: TGCAGTGCTAGAGATTCTTCCAAGTCCTACGAGCAGTACTTC; CDR3aa: CSARDSSKSYEQYF
d_gene: TRBD1; abundance: NA; v_gene: TRBV20-1; j_gene: TRBJ2-1; CDR3nt: TGCAGTGCTGAAGGACAGGGGGCTTTCAATGAGCAGTTCTTC; CDR3aa: CSAEGQGAFNEQFF
d_gene: NA; abundance: few; v_gene: TRBV20-1; j_gene: TRBJ2-3; CDR3nt: TGCAGTGCTACCCCGGTGACTGCACAGAGCACAGATACGCAGTATTTT; CDR3aa: CSATPVTAQSTDTQYF
d_gene: TRBD1; abundance: NA; v_gene: TRBV7-6; j_gene: TRBJ1-1; CDR3nt: TGTGCCAGCAGCATCGACAGGGATTACACTGAAGCTTTCTTT; CDR3aa: CASSIDRDYTEAFF
d_gene: NA; abundance: NA; v_gene: TRBV7-9; j_gene: TRBJ2-7; CDR3nt: TGTGCCAGCAGCCCAACTTGGGGGCCCGCTCGGGACGAGCAGTACTTC; CDR3aa: CASSPTWGPARDEQYF
d_gene: TRBD1; abundance: few; v_gene: TRBV5-1; j_gene: TRBJ2-6; CDR3nt: TGCGCCAGCAGCTGGAGCTCGGACAGGGCTATTTCTGGGGCCAACGTCCTGACTTTC; CDR3aa: CASSWSSDRAISGANVLTF
d_gene: NA; abundance: NA; v_gene: TRBV7-9; j_gene: TRBJ2-5; CDR3nt: TGTGCCAGCAGCTTAGGCATCCGGCGGATCCAAGAGACCCAGTACTTC; CDR3aa: CASSLGIRRIQETQYF
d_gene: TRBD2; abundance: NA; v_gene: TRBV29-1; j_gene: TRBJ2-5; CDR3nt: TGCAGCGTTGGGGGGGGGAGTCAAGAGACCCAGTACTTC; CDR3aa: CSVGGGSQETQYF
d_gene: NA; abundance: NA; v_gene: TRBV29-1; j_gene: TRBJ1-1; CDR3nt: TGCAGCGTTGCGAGGGTGTCCCAAGCTTTCTTT; CDR3aa: CSVARVSQAFF
d_gene: TRBD2; abundance: many; v_gene: TRBV6-1; j_gene: TRBJ2-7; CDR3nt: TGTGCCAGCAGTCCCGGGGGGGCTTCCTACGAGCAGTACTTC; CDR3aa: CASSPGGASYEQYF
d_gene: TRBD1; abundance: few; v_gene: TRBV4-2; j_gene: TRBJ1-1; CDR3nt: TGTGCCAGCAGCCAAGACAGGGGGCTAGACACTGAAGCTTTCTTT; CDR3aa: CASSQDRGLDTEAFF
d_gene: NA; abundance: few; v_gene: TRBV5-6; j_gene: TRBJ2-4; CDR3nt: TGTGCCAGCAGCTTGCTCCGGGGGCCTCGTGCCAAAAACATTCAGTACTTC; CDR3aa: CASSLLRGPRAKNIQYF
d_gene: TRBD2; abundance: many; v_gene: TRBV12-3/TRBV12-4; j_gene: TRBJ2-1; CDR3nt: TGTGCCAGCAGTTTCGGGACTAGCGGGCAGTTCTTC; CDR3aa: CASSFGTSGQFF
d_gene: TRBD2; abundance: many; v_gene: TRBV5-1; j_gene: TRBJ2-2; CDR3nt: TGCGCCAGCAGCCCGGGACTAGGGGGCACCGGGGAGCTGTTTTTT; CDR3aa: CASSPGLGGTGELFF
d_gene: NA; abundance: many; v_gene: TRBV5-1; j_gene: TRBJ1-1; CDR3nt: TGCGCCAGCAGCTTGGACAGTGAAGCTTTCTTT; CDR3aa: CASSLDSEAFF
d_gene: TRBD1; abundance: few; v_gene: TRBV3-1; j_gene: TRBJ2-5; CDR3nt: TGTGCCAGCAGCTCGCGGACAGGGCTAGAGGAGACCCAGTACTTC; CDR3aa: CASSSRTGLEETQYF